The 7 T cell receptor beta chains in this list originate from one sample, sequenced in a study of T cells in Graves' hyperthyroidism and ophthalmopathy. Amplified TCR beta CDR3 regions came from RNA transcripts. The HTBI set primed first-round TCR CDR3 RT-PCR. Via MiXCR, TCRdb re-called the multiplex PCR reads, giving one row per CDR3 protein. The profile covers approximately 610,000 distinct CDR3 sequences, with 14% to 15% appearing a single time and about 4.5% taken by the ten largest. The sequenced material came from blood. The receptor set was obtained from a woman between 40 and 50 years old with Graves' ophthalmopathy.

The V call is TRBV6-1, the J call TRBJ1-1; 10 positions match TRBD1. Trimming at V came to 7 bases and at J to 0 bases, leaving 8 bases not matched to a gene. This CDR3 is built from 16 residues. Germline V gene data show CDR1 as MNHNS and CDR2 as SASEGT. This chain's CDR3 is CASNRRQGALNTEAFF. The CDR3 region has the DNA TGTGCCAGCAACCGACGACAGGGGGCTTTGAACACTGAAGCTTTCTTT.

This clonotype was seen ten or more times. V gene TRBV11-1 combines with J gene TRBJ1-1; TRBD1 agrees at 8 bases. The J segment lost 6 bases and the V segment lost 3 bases, leaving 6 bases of the junction unmatched. This CDR3 is built from 14 residues. Germline V lookup: CDR1 SGHAT, CDR2 FQDESV (reference sequence). CDR3 nucleotide sequence: TGTGCCAGCAGCTTCTCAGGGGGCGGTGCTGAAGCTTTCTTT. It encodes CASSFSGGGAEAFF.

This clonotype was seen repeatedly, ten times or more. This chain joins TRBV20-1 and TRBJ2-5, with TRBD2 matching 9 bases. The CDR3 runs 15 residues. Germline V gives CDR1 DFQATT, CDR2 SNEGSKA (reference sequence). Unmatched junction bases numbered 11, after V lost 5 bases and J lost 4 bases. This CDR3 reads CSAGDSGSTGETQYF. Written as DNA, the CDR3 is TGCAGTGCTGGGGATAGCGGGAGTACAGGAGAGACCCAGTACTTC.

This clonotype has a count of ten or more. V and J are TRBV12-3 or TRBV12-4 and TRBJ1-5; D remains unclear. The CDR3 contains 14 residues. V was trimmed by 1 base and J by 5 bases, leaving 9 bases between them. In DNA, the CDR3 is TGTGCCAGCAGTTTAGAGTTGGCTTATCAGCCCCAGCATTTT. Translating it yields CASSLELAYQPQHF.

This clonotype came up many times. V is TRBV12-3 or TRBV12-4 and J is TRBJ1-2, with D possibly TRBD1 on 5 matching bases. With 6 bases removed from V and 2 bases from J, the gap between germline ends came to 13 bases. The length of the CDR3 is 14 residues. In DNA form, the CDR3 reads TGTGCCAGCAGGCTGGAGGGGATGAACTATGGCTACACCTTC. This gives the protein CASRLEGMNYGYTF.

This clonotype has ten or more counts. The rearrangement links TRBV28 to TRBJ1-1; TRBD1 matches at 7 bases. V lost 5 bases, J lost 7 bases, and 7 bases stayed unmatched. Germline-derived CDR1 and CDR2 are MDHEN and SYDVKM. The CDR3 runs 13 residues. CDR3 bases: TGTGCCAGCAGTGACCGGGACAGAGGTGAAGCTTTCTTT. This gives the protein CASSDRDRGEAFF.

This clonotype was observed a handful of times. The genes are TRBV4-1 and TRBJ2-2, with 8 bases identical to TRBD2. Trimming cost V 2 bases and J 5 bases; bases outside gene matches: 4. Germline V CDR1 and CDR2: MGHRA, YSYEKL. This CDR3 spans 15 amino acids. The CDR3 reads CASSQPAGATGELFF. The DNA of the CDR3 is TGCGCCAGCAGCCAACCAGCGGGAGCGACCGGGGAGCTGTTTTTT.